This TCR beta chain appears in the sequencing data of a study of PD-L1 blockade in urothelial cancer. Looking at the study overall: Peripheral blood specimens exhibited a median yield of approximately 150,000 T cells.

Deletions cut 0 bases from V and 8 bases from J, with 13 bases between. Germline CDR1 reads KGHSH; CDR2 reads LQKENI. The CDR3 loop spans 14 amino acids. Generated by immunoSEQ multiplex PCR, the TCRdb table keeps only in-frame clones and is missing some. Of roughly 100,000 clones listed, around 85% are singletons. The V gene is TRBV18, the J gene TRBJ1-2; D gene ambiguous. This TCR derives from a man aged 45-65 years with urothelial cancer. Sample: PBMCs, taken around atezolizumab (anti-PD-L1) treatment. CDR3: CASSPPSGNGGYTF. CDR3 sequence (DNA): TGTGCCAGCTCACCACCCTCGGGGAATGGAGGCTACACCTTC. Full variable domain (outside the CDR3, taken from reference TRBV18 and TRBJ1-2): NAGVMQNPRHLVRRRGQEARLRCSPMKGHSHVYWYRQLPEEGLKFMVYLQKENIIDESGMPKERFSAEFPKEGPSILRIQQVVRGDSAAYFCASSPPSGNGGYTFGSGTRLTVV.